This T cell receptor (beta chain) appears in the sequencing data of a study of PD-L1 blockade in urothelial cancer. Study information: Across blood samples, T cells had a median count of roughly 140,000.

Time point: pretreatment peripheral blood. The method was immunoSEQ multiplex PCR; TCRdb's version includes in-frame clones alone and lacks a portion of them. The profile shows 75,000 to 95,000 clones, just under 85% of them singletons. The receptor comes from a man aged 35-49 years with urothelial cancer. Sequenced material: PBMCs, taken around atezolizumab (anti-PD-L1) treatment.

DNA of the CDR3: TGTGCCAGCAGAGTTGAGGACAGGCGCACAGATACGCAGTATTTT. Residues: CASRVEDRRTDTQYF. The gene calls are TRBV28 and TRBJ2-3, with 7 bases aligning to TRBD1. The CDR3 extends over 15 amino acids. V was pared by 6 bases and J by 1 base, with 7 bases of the junction left unmatched. The V gene's germline CDR1 is MDHEN and CDR2 SYDVKM.